The 10 T cell receptor beta chains given below trace back to one sample, sequenced in a study of blood T cell repertoires in COVID-19. Profiled with immunoSEQ multiplex PCR; TCRdb holds only in-frame clones, not every one. The sample lists 140,000 to 150,000 clones; more than 80% were seen once. The sequenced sample was peripheral blood. The source of these receptors is a human donor with acute or convalescent COVID-19. The donor label of this sample is uncertain.

The chain carries TRBV18 and TRBJ2-2, with TRBD2 matching 10 bases. CDR3 length: 16 residues. V gave up 1 base and J gave up 4 bases; unmatched junction bases: 3. Germline CDR1 reads KGHSH; CDR2 reads LQKENI. CDR3 nucleotide sequence: TGTGCCAGCTCACCACGGACTAGCGGTACCACCGGGGAGCTGTTTTTT. Translation: CASSPRTSGTTGELFF.

This chain's CDR3 is CASSLNIYNEQFF. The CDR3 DNA reads TGTGCCAGCAGTTTAAACATCTACAATGAGCAGTTCTTC. The chain is built from TRBV27 and TRBJ2-1; no firm D call. The V gene lost 2 bases and the J gene lost 3 bases, with 5 bases spanning the gap. From germline, CDR1 is MNHEY and CDR2 SMNVEV (reference sequence). The CDR3 covers 13 residues.

The sample holds a few counts of this clone. The chain joins TRBV6-5 to TRBJ2-7; 7 nucleotides line up with TRBD1. With V trimmed by 7 bases and J by 0 bases, 3 bases remained unmatched. Germline CDR1 and CDR2: MNHEY and SVGAGI. The CDR3 is made up of 13 amino acids. CDR3 region: CASTQGSSYEQYF. The CDR3 DNA reads as TGTGCCAGCACACAGGGGAGCTCCTACGAGCAGTACTTC.

This chain uses TRBV2 with TRBJ2-3; 15 bases match TRBD2. CDR1 and CDR2 (germline): SNHLY, FYNNEI. The CDR3 length is 17 residues. Trimming at V came to 3 bases and at J to 5 bases, leaving 6 bases not matched to a gene. CDR3 protein: CASSEGTSGGFIDTQYF. The CDR3 DNA is TGTGCCAGCAGTGAGGGGACTAGCGGGGGGTTTATAGATACGCAGTATTTT.

This clone was seen only once. The chain links TRBV19 to TRBJ2-2; D is undetermined. Deletions cut 10 bases from V and 0 bases from J, with 12 bases between. CDR3 length: 14 residues. In germline, CDR1 is LNHDA, CDR2 SQIVND (reference sequence). The CDR3 spells CATSTQTNTGELFF. The CDR3 nucleotides are TGTGCCACGTCAACGCAGACGAACACCGGGGAGCTGTTTTTT.

The rearrangement uses TRBV11-2 and TRBJ2-3; 14 nucleotides align to TRBD2. The CDR3 extends over 18 amino acids. V was pared by 2 bases and J by 0 bases, with 4 bases of the junction left unmatched. CDR1 SGHAT and CDR2 FQNNGV come from the germline V gene. CDR3 sequence: CASSLRTSGGTSTDTQYF. CDR3 nucleotides: TGTGCCAGCAGCTTACGGACTAGCGGGGGGACTAGCACAGATACGCAGTATTTT.

The chain combines TRBV7-9 with TRBJ2-1, with D hard to call. This CDR3 contains 14 residues. CDR1 and CDR2 from the germline V gene are SEHNR and FQNEAQ (reference sequence). V was trimmed by 1 base and J by 4 bases, leaving 8 bases between them. The DNA for the CDR3 is TGTGCCAGCAGCTTAGAGACTTATTACAATGAGCAGTTCTTC. Protein: CASSLETYYNEQFF.

This clone appeared a few times. This chain links TRBV19 with TRBJ1-1, with TRBD1 matching over 9 bases. The germline V gene has CDR1 LNHDA and CDR2 SQIVND (reference sequence). The CDR3 length is 18 residues. V was clipped by 5 bases and J by 4 bases; unmatched bases: 17. The DNA of the CDR3 is TGTGCCAGTAGTGGACACAGGGGGCTGAATGGGTGGGGCACTGAAGCTTTCTTT. It translates to CASSGHRGLNGWGTEAFF.

The V gene is TRBV7-3, the J gene TRBJ2-2; D might be TRBD2 (6 bases). Germline CDR1 and CDR2: SGHTA and FQGTGA. The CDR3 consists of 14 residues. Between the trimmed V and J ends, which lost 2 bases and 4 bases, there was a span of 8 bases. The CDR3 bases are TGTGCCAGCAGCTTACTTAGCGGCACCGGGGAGCTGTTTTTT. It yields the protein CASSLLSGTGELFF.

The gene calls are TRBV21-1 and TRBJ2-7; the tabulated D call, TRBD1, remains unverified against the DNA. TRBV21-1 is flagged as a pseudogene. The CDR3 runs 16 residues. The CDR3 nucleotides read TGTGCCATCCCGTCCCGGGACACCCGCCGGAACTACGAGCAGTACGTC. It specifies CAIPSRDTRRNYEQYV.